This T cell receptor beta chain was recorded in a study of control samples from healthy donors and cancer patients. Some clones are missing from TCRdb's copy, which holds only in-frame ones; the method was immunoSEQ multiplex PCR. The repertoire holds about 110,000 clones, with roughly 79% as singletons. The sequenced sample was blood. The source of this sequence is a man aged 18-30 years in good health.

In DNA, the CDR3 is TGTGCCACCAATAGGGGGACAGGGGGCTACAATGAGCAGTTCTTC. It is translated as CATNRGTGGYNEQFF. The chain is built from TRBV6-5 and TRBJ2-1, with 11 bases aligning to TRBD1. The V gene end was trimmed by 10 bases and the J gene end by 3 bases; junction bases not matched to a gene: 8. The CDR3 has 15 amino acids. CDR1 is MNHEY, CDR2 SVGAGI, per germline.